These T cell receptor beta chains were read from a single sample in a study of identical twins. TCRdb passed the 5' RACE reads through MiXCR, listing each CDR3 protein once. In the table there are some 590,000 distinct CDR3 sequences, 9% to 10% of which are singletons. The same sample was also studied in work on yellow fever vaccine responses in identical twins.

The sample comprised PBMCs. All receptors come from a woman under 30 in good health. Each CDR3 is given with its conserved first and last residue. Each record gives: V gene, CDR3 protein.

v_call: TRBV29-1
cdr3_aa: CSVEVQGTGELFF

v_call: TRBV6-2/TRBV6-3
cdr3_aa: CASRTDRGWTEAFF

v_call: TRBV7-8
cdr3_aa: CASSHPLAGGPWEETQYF

v_call: TRBV5-1
cdr3_aa: CASSLAGGGAWEQYF

v_call: TRBV6-2/TRBV6-3
cdr3_aa: CASSYSRQAIMNTEAFF

v_call: TRBV20-1
cdr3_aa: CSARGGSSSYEQYF

v_call: TRBV15
cdr3_aa: CATSRGRDRGSPLHF

v_call: TRBV7-2
cdr3_aa: CASGRDQWQETQYF

v_call: TRBV29-1
cdr3_aa: CSVAKATGELFF

v_call: TRBV5-1
cdr3_aa: CASSDLAGEETQYF

v_call: TRBV7-2
cdr3_aa: CASSTTGQGSNEQFF

v_call: TRBV7-9
cdr3_aa: CASSLADETQYF

v_call: TRBV6-1
cdr3_aa: CASSEASDRVFDYF

v_call: TRBV2
cdr3_aa: CASSDDRGEFGAFF

v_call: TRBV7-6
cdr3_aa: CASSPTGTGEQYF

v_call: TRBV20-1
cdr3_aa: CSARSLDGPNTGELFF

v_call: TRBV5-1
cdr3_aa: CASSLTSGRASNEQFF

v_call: TRBV7-2
cdr3_aa: CASSLAQRVYQETQYF

v_call: TRBV11-2
cdr3_aa: CASSFERATAGSYNEQFF

v_call: TRBV10-3
cdr3_aa: CAISVSGQGADTQYF

v_call: TRBV18
cdr3_aa: CASSQTGVSYNEQFF

v_call: TRBV7-2
cdr3_aa: CASSPPTSAIHNEQFF

v_call: TRBV12-3/TRBV12-4
cdr3_aa: CTFSLVRGLNSYNEQFF